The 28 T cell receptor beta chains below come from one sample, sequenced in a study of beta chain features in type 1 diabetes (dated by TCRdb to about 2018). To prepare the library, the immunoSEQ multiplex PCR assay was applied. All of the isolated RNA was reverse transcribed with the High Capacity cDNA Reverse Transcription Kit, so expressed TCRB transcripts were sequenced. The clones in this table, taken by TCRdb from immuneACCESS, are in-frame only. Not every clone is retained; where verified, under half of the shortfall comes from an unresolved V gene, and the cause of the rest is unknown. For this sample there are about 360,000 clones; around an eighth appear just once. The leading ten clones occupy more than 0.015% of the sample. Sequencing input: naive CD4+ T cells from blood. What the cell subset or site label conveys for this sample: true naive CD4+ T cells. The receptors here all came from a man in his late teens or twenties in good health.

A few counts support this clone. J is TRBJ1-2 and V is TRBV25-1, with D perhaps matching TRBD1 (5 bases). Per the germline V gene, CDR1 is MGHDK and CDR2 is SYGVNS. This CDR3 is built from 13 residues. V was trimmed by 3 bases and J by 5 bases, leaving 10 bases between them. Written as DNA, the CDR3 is TGTGCCAGCAGTGATTCAGGGATATATGGCTACACCTTC. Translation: CASSDSGIYGYTF.

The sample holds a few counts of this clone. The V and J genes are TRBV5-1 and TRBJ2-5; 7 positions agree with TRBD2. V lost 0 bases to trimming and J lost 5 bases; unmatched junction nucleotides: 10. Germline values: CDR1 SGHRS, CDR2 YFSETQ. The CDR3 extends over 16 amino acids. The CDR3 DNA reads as TGCGCCAGCAGCTTGGGGCCAGCGGGACCGGGGGAGACCCAGTACTTC. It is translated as CASSLGPAGPGETQYF.

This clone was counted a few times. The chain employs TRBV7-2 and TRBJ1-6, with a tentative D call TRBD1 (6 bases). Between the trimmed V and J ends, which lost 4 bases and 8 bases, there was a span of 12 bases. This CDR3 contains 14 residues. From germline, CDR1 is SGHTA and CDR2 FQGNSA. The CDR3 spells CASSSGHLDSPLHF. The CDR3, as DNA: TGTGCCAGCAGCTCGGGACACCTAGATTCACCCCTCCACTTT.

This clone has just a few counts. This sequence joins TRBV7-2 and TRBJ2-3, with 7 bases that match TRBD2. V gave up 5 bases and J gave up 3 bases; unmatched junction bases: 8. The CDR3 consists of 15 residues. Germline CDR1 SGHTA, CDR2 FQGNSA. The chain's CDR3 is CASSPASGGTDTQYF. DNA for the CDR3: TGTGCCAGCAGCCCAGCTAGCGGTGGGACAGATACGCAGTATTTT.

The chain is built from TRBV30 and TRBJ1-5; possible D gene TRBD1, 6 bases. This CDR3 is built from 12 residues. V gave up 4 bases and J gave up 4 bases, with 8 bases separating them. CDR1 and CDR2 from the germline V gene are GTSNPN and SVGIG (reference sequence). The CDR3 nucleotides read TGTGCCTGGAACAGGGCAAATCAGCCCCAGCATTTT. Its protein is CAWNRANQPQHF. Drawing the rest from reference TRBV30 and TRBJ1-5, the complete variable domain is SQTIHQWPATLVQPVGSPLSLECTVEGTSNPNLYWYRQAAGRGLQLLFYSVGIGQISSEVPQNLSASRPQDRQFILSSKKLLLSDSGFYLCAWNRANQPQHFGDGTRLSIL.

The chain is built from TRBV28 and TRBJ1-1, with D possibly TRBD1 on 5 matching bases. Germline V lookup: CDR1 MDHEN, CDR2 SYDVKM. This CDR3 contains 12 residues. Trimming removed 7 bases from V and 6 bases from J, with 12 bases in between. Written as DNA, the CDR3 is TGTGCCAGCACCCCGACAGTACCTGAAGCTTTCTTT. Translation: CASTPTVPEAFF.

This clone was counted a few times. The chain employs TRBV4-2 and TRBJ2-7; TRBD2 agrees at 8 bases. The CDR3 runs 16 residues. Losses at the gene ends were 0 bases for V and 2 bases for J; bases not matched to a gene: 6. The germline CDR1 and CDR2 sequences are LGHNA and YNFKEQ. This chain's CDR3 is CASSQDKRGRTYEQYF. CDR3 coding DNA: TGTGCCAGCAGCCAAGATAAGCGGGGGCGTACCTACGAGCAGTACTTC.

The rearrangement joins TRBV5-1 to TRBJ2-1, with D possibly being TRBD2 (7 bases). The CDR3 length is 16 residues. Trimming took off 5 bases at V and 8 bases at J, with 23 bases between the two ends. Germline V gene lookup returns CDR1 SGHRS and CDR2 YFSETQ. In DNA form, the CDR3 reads TGCGCCAGCAGGGGGGCTAGCGGATCCATCCTCGATGAGCAGTTCTTC. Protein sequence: CASRGASGSILDEQFF.

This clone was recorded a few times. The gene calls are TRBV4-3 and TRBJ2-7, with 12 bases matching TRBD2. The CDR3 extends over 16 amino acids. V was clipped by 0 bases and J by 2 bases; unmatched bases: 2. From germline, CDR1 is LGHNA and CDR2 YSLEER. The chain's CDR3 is CASSQELAGGTYEQYF. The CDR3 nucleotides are TGCGCCAGCAGCCAAGAACTAGCGGGAGGAACCTACGAGCAGTACTTC.

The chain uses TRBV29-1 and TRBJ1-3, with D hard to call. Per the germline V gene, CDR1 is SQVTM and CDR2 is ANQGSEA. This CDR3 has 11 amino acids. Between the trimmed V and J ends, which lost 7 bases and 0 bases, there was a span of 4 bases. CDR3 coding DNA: TGCAGCGCTCGCTCTGGAAACACCATATATTTT. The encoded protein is CSARSGNTIYF.

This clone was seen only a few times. CDR3: CASSLVVGAVYEQYF. In nucleotides, the CDR3 is TGTGCCAGCAGCTTAGTTGTGGGCGCCGTGTACGAGCAGTACTTC. V is TRBV7-2 and J is TRBJ2-7, with unresolved D. The CDR3 has 15 residues. The germline gives CDR1 SGHTA, CDR2 FQGNSA. V dropped 1 base and J dropped 4 bases, with 14 bases sitting between them.

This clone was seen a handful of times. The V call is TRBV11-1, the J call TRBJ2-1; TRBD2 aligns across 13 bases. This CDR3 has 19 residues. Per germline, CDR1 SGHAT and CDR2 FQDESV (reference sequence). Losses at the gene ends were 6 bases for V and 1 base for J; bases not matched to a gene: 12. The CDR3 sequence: CASRGTSGTLRRSYNEQFF. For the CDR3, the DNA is TGTGCCAGCAGGGGGACTAGCGGGACCCTTAGGAGGTCCTACAATGAGCAGTTCTTC.

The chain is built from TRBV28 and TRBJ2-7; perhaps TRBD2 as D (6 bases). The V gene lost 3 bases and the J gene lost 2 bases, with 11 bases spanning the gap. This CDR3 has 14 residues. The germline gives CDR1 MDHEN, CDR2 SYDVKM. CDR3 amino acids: CASSFSGGAYEQYF. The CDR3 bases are TGTGCCAGCAGTTTTTCAGGAGGGGCCTACGAGCAGTACTTC.

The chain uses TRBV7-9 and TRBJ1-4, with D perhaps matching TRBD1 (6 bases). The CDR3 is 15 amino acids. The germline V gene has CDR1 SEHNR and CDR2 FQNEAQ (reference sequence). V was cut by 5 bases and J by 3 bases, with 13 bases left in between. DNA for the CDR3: TGTGCCAGCAGCCTCGGGGACAAGTCTAATGAAAAACTGTTTTTT. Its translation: CASSLGDKSNEKLFF.

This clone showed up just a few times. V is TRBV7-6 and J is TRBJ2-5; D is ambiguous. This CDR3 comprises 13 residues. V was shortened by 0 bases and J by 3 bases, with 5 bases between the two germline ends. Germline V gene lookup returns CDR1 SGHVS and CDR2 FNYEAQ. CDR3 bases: TGTGCCAGCAGCTTAGCCGGTAAAGAGACCCAGTACTTC. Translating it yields CASSLAGKETQYF. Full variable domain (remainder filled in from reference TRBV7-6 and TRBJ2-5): GAGVSQSPRYKVTKRGQDVALRCDPISGHVSLYWYRQALGQGPEFLTYFNYEAQQDKSGLPNDRFSAERPEGSISTLTIQRTEQRDSAMYRCASSLAGKETQYFGPGTRLLVL.

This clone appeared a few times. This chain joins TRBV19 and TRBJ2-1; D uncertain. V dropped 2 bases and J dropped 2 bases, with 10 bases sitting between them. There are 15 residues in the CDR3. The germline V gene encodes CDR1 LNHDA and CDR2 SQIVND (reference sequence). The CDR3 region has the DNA TGTGCCAGTAGTATAAGCGCTACCCCCTACAATGAGCAGTTCTTC. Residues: CASSISATPYNEQFF. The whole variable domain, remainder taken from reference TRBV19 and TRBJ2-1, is DGGITQSPKYLFRKEGQNVTLSCEQNLNHDAMYWYRQDPGQGLRLIYYSQIVNDFQKGDIAEGYSVSREKKESFPLTVTSAQKNPTAFYLCASSISATPYNEQFFGPGTRLTVL.

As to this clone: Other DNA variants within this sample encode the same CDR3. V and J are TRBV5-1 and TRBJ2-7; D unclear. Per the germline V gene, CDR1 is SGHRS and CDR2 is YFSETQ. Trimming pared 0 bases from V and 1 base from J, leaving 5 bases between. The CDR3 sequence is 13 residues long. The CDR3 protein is CASSLGQSYEQYF. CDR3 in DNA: TGCGCCAGCAGCTTGGGGCAGTCCTACGAGCAGTACTTC.

As DNA, the CDR3 is TGTGCCAGCAGCATACAGGGGGCCGGCCTTGGCTACACCTTC. It specifies CASSIQGAGLGYTF. J is TRBJ1-2 and V is TRBV7-2; 9 bases are shared with TRBD1. The CDR3 extends over 14 amino acids. V was clipped by 5 bases and J by 7 bases; unmatched bases: 8. Germline values: CDR1 SGHTA, CDR2 FQGNSA.

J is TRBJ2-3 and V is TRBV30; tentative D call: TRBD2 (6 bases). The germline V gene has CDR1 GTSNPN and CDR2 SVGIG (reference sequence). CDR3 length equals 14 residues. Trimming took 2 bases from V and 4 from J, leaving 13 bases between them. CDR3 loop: CAWSRRGRADTQYF. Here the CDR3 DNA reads TGTGCCTGGAGTAGGAGGGGTCGCGCAGATACGCAGTATTTT.

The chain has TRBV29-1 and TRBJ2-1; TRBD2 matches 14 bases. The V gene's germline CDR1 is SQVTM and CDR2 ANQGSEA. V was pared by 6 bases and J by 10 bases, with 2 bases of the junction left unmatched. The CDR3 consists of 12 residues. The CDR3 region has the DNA TGCAGCGTGGGACTAGCGGGAGACGAGCAGTTCTTC. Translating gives CSVGLAGDEQFF.

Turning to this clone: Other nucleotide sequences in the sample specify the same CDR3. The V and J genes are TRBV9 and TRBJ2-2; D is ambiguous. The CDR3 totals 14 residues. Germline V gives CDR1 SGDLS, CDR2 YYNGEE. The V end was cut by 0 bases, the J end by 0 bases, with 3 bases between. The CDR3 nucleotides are TGTGCCAGCAGCGTAGCCGCGAACACCGGGGAGCTGTTTTTT. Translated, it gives CASSVAANTGELFF. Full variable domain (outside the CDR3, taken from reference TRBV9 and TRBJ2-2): DSGVTQTPKHLITATGQRVTLRCSPRSGDLSVYWYQQSLDQGLQFLIQYYNGEERAKGNILERFSAQQFPDLHSELNLSSLELGDSALYFCASSVAANTGELFFGEGSRLTVL.

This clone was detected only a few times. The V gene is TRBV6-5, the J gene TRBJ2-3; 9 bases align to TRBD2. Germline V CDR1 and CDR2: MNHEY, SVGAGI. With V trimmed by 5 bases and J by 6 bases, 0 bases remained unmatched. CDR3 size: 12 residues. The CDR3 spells CASSSGGDTQYF. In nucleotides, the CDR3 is TGTGCCAGCAGTAGCGGGGGGGATACGCAGTATTTT.

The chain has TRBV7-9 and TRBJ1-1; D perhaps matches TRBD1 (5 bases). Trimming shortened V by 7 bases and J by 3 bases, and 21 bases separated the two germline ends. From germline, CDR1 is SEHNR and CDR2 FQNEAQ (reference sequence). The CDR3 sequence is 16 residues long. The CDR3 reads CASIPGTPARYTEAFF. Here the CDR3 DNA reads TGTGCCAGCATCCCAGGGACTCCTGCTCGTTACACTGAAGCTTTCTTT.

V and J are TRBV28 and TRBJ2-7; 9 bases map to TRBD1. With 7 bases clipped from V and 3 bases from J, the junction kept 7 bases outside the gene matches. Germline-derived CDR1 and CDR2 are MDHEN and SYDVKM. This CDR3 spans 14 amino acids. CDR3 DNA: TGTGCCAGCATCCCGGGACAGGGCAACTACGAGCAGTACTTC. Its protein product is CASIPGQGNYEQYF.

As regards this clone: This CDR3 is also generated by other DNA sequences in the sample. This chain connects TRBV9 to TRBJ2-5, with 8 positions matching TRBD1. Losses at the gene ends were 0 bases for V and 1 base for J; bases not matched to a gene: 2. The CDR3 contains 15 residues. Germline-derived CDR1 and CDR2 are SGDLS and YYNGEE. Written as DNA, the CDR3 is TGTGCCAGCAGCGTAGGTGGACAGGGCCAAGAGACCCAGTACTTC. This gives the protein CASSVGGQGQETQYF. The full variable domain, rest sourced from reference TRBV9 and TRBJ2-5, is DSGVTQTPKHLITATGQRVTLRCSPRSGDLSVYWYQQSLDQGLQFLIQYYNGEERAKGNILERFSAQQFPDLHSELNLSSLELGDSALYFCASSVGGQGQETQYFGPGTRLLVL.

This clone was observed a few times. CDR3: CASSLAGGSPPDTQYF. CDR3 bases: TGTGCCAGCAGCCTAGCGGGAGGATCCCCCCCAGATACGCAGTATTTT. The chain joins TRBV5-6 to TRBJ2-3, with 11 bases lining up with TRBD2. Trimming took 4 bases from V and 4 from J; bases not matched to a gene: 8. The CDR3 consists of 16 residues. Germline V CDR1 and CDR2: SGHDT, YYEEEE.

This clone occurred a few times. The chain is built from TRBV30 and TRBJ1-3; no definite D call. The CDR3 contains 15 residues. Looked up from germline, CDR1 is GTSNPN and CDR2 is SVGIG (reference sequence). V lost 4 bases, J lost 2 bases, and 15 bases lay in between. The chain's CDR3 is CAWTQMDSPGNTIYF. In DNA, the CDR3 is TGTGCCTGGACCCAAATGGACTCACCTGGAAACACCATATATTTT.

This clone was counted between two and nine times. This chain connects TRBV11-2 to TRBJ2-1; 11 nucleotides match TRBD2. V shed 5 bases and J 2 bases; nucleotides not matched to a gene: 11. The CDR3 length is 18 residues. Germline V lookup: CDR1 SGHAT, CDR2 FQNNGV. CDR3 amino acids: CASSRATGTSGTYNEQFF. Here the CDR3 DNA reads TGTGCCAGCAGCCGTGCGACCGGGACTAGCGGTACCTACAATGAGCAGTTCTTC.